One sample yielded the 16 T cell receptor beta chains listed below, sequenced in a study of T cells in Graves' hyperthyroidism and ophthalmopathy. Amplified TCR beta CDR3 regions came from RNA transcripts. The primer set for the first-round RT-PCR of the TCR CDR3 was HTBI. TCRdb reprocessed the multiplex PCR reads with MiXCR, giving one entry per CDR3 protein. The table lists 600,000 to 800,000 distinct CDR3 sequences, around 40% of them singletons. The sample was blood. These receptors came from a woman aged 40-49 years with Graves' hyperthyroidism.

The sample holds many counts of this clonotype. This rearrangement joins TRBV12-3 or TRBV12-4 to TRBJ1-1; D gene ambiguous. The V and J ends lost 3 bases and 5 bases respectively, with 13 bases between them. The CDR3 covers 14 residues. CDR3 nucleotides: TGTGCCAGCAGTTTGGAGGCTCGAGGGACTGAAGCTTTCTTT. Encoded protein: CASSLEARGTEAFF.

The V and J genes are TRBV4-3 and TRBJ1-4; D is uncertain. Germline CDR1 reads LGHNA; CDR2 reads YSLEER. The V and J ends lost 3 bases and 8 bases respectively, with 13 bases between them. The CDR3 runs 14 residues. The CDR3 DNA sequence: TGCGCCAGCAGCCACGCAAACGAGGCCGAAAAACTGTTTTTT. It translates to CASSHANEAEKLFF.

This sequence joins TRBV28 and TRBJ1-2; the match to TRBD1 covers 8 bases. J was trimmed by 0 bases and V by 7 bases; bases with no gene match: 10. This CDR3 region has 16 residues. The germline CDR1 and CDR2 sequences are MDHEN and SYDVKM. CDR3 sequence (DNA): TGTGCCAGCACCAGTTTTGGGACAGGTCCTAACTATGGCTACACCTTC. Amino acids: CASTSFGTGPNYGYTF.

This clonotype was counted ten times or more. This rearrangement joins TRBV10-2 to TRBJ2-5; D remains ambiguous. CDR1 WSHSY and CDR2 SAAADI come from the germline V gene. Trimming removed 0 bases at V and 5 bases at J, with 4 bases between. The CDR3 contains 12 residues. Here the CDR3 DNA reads TGCGCCAGCAGTGAGTCATGGGAGACCCAGTACTTC. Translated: CASSESWETQYF.

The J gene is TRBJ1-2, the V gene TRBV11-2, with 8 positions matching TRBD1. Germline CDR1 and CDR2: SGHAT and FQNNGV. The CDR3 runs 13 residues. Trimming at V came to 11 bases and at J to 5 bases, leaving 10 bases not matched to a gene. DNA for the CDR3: TGTGCCGGATCGACAGGGGACTTATATGGCTACACCTTC. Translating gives CAGSTGDLYGYTF.

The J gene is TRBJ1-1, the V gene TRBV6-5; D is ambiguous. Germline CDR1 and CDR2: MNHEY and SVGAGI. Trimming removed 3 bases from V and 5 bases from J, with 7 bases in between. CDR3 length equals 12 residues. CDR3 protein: CASSYGETEAFF. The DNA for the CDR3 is TGTGCCAGCAGTTATGGGGAGACTGAAGCTTTCTTT.

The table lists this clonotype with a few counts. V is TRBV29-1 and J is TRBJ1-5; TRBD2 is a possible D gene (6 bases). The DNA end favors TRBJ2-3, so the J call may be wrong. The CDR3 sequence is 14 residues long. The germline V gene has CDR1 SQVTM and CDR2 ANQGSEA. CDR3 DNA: TGCAGCGTGGGGTCGGTAGCGGCCACAGATACGCAGTATTTT. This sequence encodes CSVGSVAATDTQYF.

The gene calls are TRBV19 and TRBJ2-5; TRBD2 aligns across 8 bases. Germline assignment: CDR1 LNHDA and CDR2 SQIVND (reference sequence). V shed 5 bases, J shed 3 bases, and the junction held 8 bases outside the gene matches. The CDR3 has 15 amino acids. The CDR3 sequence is CASSRGGGREETQYF. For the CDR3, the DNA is TGTGCCAGTAGTCGGGGGGGCGGGAGAGAAGAGACCCAGTACTTC.

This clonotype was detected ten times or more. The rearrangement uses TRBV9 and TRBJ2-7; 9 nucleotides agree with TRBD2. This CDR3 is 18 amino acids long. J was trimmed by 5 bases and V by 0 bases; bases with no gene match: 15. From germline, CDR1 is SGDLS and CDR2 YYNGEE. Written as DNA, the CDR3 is TGTGCCAGCAGCGTAGACTCCCTAGGCGGGAGGGCCTTGGACGAGCAGTACTTC. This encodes CASSVDSLGGRALDEQYF. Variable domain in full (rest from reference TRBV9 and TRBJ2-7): DSGVTQTPKHLITATGQRVTLRCSPRSGDLSVYWYQQSLDQGLQFLIQYYNGEERAKGNILERFSAQQFPDLHSELNLSSLELGDSALYFCASSVDSLGGRALDEQYFGPGTRLTVT.

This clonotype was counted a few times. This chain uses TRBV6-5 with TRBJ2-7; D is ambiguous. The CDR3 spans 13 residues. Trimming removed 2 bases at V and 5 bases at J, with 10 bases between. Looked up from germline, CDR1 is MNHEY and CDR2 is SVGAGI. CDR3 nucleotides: TGTGCCAGCAGTTACCTTAGGGCCCACGAGCAGTACTTC. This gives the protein CASSYLRAHEQYF.

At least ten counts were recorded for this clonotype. CDR3 nucleotides: TGCGCCAGCAGTATGACAGACAGGGATGGAGACACTGAAGCTTTCTTT. This sequence encodes CASSMTDRDGDTEAFF. The chain recombines TRBV10-1 with TRBJ1-1, with 7 bases identical to TRBD1. This CDR3 is built from 16 residues. V shed 5 bases, J shed 3 bases, and the junction held 12 bases outside the gene matches. In germline, CDR1 is WNHNN, CDR2 SYGVQD (reference sequence).

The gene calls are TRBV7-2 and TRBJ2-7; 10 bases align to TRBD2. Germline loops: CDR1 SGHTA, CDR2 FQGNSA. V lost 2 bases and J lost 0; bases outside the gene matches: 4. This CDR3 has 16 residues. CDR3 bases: TGTGCCAGCAGCTTATTAGCGGGGGGCCACTCCTACGAGCAGTACTTC. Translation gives CASSLLAGGHSYEQYF.

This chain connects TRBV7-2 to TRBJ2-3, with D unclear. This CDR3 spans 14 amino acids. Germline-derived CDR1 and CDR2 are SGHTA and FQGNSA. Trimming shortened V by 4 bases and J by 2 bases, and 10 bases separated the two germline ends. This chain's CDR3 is CASSSVDTTDTQYF. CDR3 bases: TGTGCCAGCAGCTCAGTAGACACCACAGATACGCAGTATTTT. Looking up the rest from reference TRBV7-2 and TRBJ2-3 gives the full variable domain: GAGVSQSPSNKVTEKGKDVELRCDPISGHTALYWYRQSLGQGLEFLIYFQGNSAPDKSGLPSDRFSAERTGGSVSTLTIQRTQQEDSAVYLCASSSVDTTDTQYFGPGTRLTVL.

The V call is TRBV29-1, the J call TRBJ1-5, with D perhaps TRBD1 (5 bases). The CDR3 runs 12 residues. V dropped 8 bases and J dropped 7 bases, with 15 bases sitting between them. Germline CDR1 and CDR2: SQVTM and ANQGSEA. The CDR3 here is CSTRDGEQPQHF. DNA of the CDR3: TGCAGCACTCGGGACGGGGAGCAGCCCCAGCATTTT.

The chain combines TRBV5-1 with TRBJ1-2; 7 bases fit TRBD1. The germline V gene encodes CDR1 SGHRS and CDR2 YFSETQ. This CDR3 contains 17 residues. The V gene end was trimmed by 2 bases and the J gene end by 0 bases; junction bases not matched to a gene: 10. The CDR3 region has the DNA TGCGCCAGCAGCTTAGGGGGCGCGAACCCGGCTAACTATGGCTACACCTTC. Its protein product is CASSLGGANPANYGYTF. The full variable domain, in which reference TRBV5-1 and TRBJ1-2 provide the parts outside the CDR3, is KAGVTQTPRYLIKTRGQQVTLSCSPISGHRSVSWYQQTPGQGLQFLFEYFSETQRNKGNFPGRFSGRQFSNSRSEMNVSTLELGDSALYLCASSLGGANPANYGYTFGSGTRLTVV.

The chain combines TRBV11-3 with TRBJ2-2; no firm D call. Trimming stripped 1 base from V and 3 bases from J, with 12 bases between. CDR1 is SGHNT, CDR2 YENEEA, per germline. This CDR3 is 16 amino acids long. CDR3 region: CASSLGIRVDTGELFF. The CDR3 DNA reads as TGTGCCAGCAGCTTAGGAATCCGGGTCGACACCGGGGAGCTGTTTTTT.